This section outlines one TCR beta chain sequence together with its context. CDR3 length: 14 residues. V shed 0 bases and J shed 7 bases, with 8 bases lying between them. Germline CDR1 SGHKS, CDR2 YYEKEE (reference sequence). These data belong to a study of T cell changes during pregnancy in multiple sclerosis. Using immunoSEQ multiplex PCR, the repertoire was profiled, and TCRdb retains in-frame clones only, with some absent. The repertoire includes about 120,000 clones, 80% to 95% of them detected once, and 6.2% sits in the top ten. The sample consisted of peripheral blood, taken before pregnancy. The rearrangement uses TRBV5-5 and TRBJ2-6; D ambiguous. The sequence was collected from a female donor with multiple sclerosis, enrolled in a pregnancy study. CDR3 region: CASSLELSANVLTF. CDR3 nucleotide sequence: TGTGCCAGCAGCTTGGAACTGTCAGCCAACGTCCTGACTTTC.